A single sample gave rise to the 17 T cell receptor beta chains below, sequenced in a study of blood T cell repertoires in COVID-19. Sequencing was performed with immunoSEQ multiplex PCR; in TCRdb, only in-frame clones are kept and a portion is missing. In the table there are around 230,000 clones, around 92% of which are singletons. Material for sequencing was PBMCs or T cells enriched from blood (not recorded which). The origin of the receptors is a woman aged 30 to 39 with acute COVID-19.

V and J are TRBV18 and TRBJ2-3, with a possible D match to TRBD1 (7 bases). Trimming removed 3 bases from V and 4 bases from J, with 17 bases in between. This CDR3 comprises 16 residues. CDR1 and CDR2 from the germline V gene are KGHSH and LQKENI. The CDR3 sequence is CASSPRQGGEADTQYF. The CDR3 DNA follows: TGTGCCAGCTCACCCCGCCAGGGGGGCGAGGCAGATACGCAGTATTTT.

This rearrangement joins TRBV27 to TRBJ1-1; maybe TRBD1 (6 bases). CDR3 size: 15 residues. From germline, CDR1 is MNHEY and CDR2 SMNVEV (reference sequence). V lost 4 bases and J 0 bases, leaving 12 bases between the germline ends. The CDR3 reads CASSSGVGMNTEAFF. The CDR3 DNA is TGTGCCAGCAGTTCAGGGGTAGGCATGAACACTGAAGCTTTCTTT.

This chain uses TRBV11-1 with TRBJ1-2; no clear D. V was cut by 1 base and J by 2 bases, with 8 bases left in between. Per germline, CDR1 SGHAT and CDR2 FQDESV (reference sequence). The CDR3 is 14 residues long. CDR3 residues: CASSLVGRNYGYTF. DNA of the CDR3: TGTGCCAGCAGCTTAGTAGGGAGAAACTATGGCTACACCTTC.

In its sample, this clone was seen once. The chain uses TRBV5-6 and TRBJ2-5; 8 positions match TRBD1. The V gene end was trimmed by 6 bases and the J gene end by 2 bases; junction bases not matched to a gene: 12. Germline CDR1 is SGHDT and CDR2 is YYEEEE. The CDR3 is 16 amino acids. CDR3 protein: CASTYSGTGPQETQYF. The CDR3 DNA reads TGTGCCAGCACTTACTCCGGGACAGGCCCTCAAGAGACCCAGTACTTC.

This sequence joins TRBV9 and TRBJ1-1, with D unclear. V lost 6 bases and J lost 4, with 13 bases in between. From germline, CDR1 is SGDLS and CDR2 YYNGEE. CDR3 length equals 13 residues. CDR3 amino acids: CASNLNEGTEAFF. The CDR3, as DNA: TGTGCCAGCAACCTGAATGAGGGCACTGAAGCTTTCTTT.

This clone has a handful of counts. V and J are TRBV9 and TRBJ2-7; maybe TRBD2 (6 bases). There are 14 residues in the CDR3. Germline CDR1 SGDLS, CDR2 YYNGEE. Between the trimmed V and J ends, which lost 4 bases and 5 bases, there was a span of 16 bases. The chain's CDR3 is CASSLRWEDHEQYF. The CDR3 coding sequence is TGTGCCAGCAGCCTCCGGTGGGAGGACCACGAGCAGTACTTC.

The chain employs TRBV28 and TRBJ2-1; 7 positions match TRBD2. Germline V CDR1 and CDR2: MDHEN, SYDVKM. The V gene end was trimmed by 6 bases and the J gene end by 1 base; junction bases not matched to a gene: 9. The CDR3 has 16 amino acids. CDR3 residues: CASSPPMGGSYNEQFF. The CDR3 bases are TGTGCCAGCAGCCCCCCTATGGGGGGGTCCTACAATGAGCAGTTCTTC.

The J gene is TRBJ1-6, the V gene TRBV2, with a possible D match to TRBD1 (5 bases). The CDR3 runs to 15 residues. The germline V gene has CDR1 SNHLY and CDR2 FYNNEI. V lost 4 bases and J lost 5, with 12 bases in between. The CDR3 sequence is CASSGRVADNSPLHF. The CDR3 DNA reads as TGTGCCAGCAGTGGCAGGGTAGCCGATAATTCACCCCTCCACTTT.

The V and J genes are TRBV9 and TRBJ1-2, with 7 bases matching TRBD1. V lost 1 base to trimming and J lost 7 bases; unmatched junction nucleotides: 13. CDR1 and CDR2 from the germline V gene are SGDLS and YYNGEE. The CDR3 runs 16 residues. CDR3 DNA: TGTGCCAGCAGCGTAACGGAGGGCTCAGGGGGATCTGGCTACACCTTC. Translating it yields CASSVTEGSGGSGYTF.

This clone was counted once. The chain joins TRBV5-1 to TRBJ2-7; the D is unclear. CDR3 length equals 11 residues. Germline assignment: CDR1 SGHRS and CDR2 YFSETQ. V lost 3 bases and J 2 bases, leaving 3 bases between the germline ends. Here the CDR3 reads CASSSTYEQYF. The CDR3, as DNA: TGCGCCAGCAGCTCCACCTACGAGCAGTACTTC.

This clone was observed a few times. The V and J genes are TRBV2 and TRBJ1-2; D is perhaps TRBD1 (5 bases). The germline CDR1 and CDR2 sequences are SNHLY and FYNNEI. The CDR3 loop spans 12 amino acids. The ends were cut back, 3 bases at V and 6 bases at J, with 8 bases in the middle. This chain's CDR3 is CASSEGQDGYTF. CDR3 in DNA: TGTGCCAGCAGTGAGGGGCAAGATGGCTACACCTTC.

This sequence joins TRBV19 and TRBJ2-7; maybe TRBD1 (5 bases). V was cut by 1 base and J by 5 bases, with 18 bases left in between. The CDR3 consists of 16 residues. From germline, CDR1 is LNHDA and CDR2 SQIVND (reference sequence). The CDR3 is CASSIVGNRWDNEQYF. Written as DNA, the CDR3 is TGTGCCAGTAGTATAGTAGGCAACAGGTGGGATAACGAGCAGTACTTC. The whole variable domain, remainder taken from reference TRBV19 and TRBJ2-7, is DGGITQSPKYLFRKEGQNVTLSCEQNLNHDAMYWYRQDPGQGLRLIYYSQIVNDFQKGDIAEGYSVSREKKESFPLTVTSAQKNPTAFYLCASSIVGNRWDNEQYFGPGTRLTVT.

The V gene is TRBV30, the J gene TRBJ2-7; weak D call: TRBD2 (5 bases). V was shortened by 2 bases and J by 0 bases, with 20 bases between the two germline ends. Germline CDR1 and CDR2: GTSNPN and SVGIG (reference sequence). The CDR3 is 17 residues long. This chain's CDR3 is CAWSPILPDYTSYEQYF. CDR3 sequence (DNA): TGTGCCTGGAGTCCAATTCTCCCAGACTACACCTCCTACGAGCAGTACTTC.

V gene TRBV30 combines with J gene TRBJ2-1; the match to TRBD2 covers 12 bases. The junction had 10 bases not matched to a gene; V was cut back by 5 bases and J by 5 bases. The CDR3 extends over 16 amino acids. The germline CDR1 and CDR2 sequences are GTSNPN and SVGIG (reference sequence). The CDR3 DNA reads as TGTGCCTGGGCAGCCGGGACTAGCGGGCCGAACAATGAGCAGTTCTTC. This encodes CAWAAGTSGPNNEQFF.

DNA of the CDR3: TGTGCCAGTAATTACCCGGACTTCTCCTATGGCTACACCTTC. Translated, it gives CASNYPDFSYGYTF. J is TRBJ1-2 and V is TRBV19; D unresolved. Trimming shortened V by 7 bases and J by 4 bases, and 16 bases separated the two germline ends. The V gene's germline CDR1 is LNHDA and CDR2 SQIVND (reference sequence). The CDR3 contains 14 residues.

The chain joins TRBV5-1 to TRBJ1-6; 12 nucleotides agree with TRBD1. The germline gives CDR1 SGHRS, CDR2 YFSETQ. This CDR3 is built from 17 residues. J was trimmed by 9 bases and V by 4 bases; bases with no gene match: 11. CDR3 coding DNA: TGCGCCAGCAGCGGTGGGACAGGGGGCGAAAGTGGTTCACCCCTCCACTTT. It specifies CASSGGTGGESGSPLHF.

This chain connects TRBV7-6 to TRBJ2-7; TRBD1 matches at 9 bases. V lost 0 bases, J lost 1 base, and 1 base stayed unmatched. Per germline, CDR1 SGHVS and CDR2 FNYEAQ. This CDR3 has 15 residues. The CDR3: CASSLADRGSYEQYF. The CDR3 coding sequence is TGTGCCAGCAGCTTAGCGGACAGGGGATCCTACGAGCAGTACTTC. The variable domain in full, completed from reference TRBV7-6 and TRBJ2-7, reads GAGVSQSPRYKVTKRGQDVALRCDPISGHVSLYWYRQALGQGPEFLTYFNYEAQQDKSGLPNDRFSAERPEGSISTLTIQRTEQRDSAMYRCASSLADRGSYEQYFGPGTRLTVT.